This paragraph covers one T cell receptor (beta chain) sequence. This entry is derived from a study of CD8 T cells in Susac syndrome. RNA was extracted with the RNeasy kit, and a quantity of about 0.45 to 1 ug was reverse transcribed using random hexamers. TCRdb re-called the immunoSEQ multiplex PCR reads with MiXCR, one entry per CDR3 protein. The sample has roughly 110,000 distinct CDR3 sequences, 94% seen once. Germline V gene sequence: CDR1 SGHDT, CDR2 YYEEEE. The CDR3 spans 15 residues. The V gene lost 5 bases and the J gene lost 3 bases, with 15 bases spanning the gap. The material sequenced was CD8+ T cells from PBMCs. This chain links TRBV5-6 with TRBJ1-3, with a possible D match to TRBD1 (5 bases). The receptor was derived from a human donor with Susac syndrome. This CDR3 reads CASRGTSVRGNTIYF. The CDR3 bases are TGTGCCAGCAGAGGGACCTCCGTCCGTGGAAACACCATATATTTT.